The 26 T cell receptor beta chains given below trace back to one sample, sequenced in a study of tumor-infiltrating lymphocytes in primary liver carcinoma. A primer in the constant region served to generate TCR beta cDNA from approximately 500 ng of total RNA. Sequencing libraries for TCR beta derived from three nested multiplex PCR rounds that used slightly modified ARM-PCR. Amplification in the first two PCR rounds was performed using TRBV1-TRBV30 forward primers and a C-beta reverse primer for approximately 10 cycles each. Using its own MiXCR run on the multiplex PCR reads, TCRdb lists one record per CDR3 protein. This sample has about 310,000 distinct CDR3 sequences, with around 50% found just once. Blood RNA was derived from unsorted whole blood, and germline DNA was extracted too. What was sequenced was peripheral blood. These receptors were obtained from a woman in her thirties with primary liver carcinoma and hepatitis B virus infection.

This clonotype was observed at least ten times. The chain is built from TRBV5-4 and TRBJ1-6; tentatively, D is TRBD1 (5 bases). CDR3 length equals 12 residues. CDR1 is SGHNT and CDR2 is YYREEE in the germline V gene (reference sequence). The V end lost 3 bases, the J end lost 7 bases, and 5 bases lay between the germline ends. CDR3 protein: CASSWDNSPLHF. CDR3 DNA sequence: TGTGCCAGCAGCTGGGACAATTCACCCCTCCACTTT.

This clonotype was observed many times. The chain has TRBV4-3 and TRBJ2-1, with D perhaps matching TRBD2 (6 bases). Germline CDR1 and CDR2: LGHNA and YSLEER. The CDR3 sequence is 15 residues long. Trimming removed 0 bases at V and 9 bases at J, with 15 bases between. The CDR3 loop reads CASSQDRGGAFEQFF. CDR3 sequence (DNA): TGCGCCAGCAGCCAAGACCGGGGCGGGGCATTTGAGCAGTTCTTC.

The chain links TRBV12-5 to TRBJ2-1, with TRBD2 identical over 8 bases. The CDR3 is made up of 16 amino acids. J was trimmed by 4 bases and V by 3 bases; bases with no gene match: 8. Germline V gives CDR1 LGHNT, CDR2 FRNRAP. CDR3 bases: TGTGCTAGTGGTTTAGAAAGACTAGCGATTTACAATGAGCAGTTCTTC. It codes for CASGLERLAIYNEQFF.

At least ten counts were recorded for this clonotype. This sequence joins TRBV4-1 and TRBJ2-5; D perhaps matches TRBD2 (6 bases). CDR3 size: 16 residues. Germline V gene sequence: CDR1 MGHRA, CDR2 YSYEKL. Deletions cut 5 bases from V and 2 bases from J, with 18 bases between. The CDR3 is CASSEVTLAEQETQYF. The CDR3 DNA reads TGCGCCAGCAGCGAAGTCACGTTAGCGGAACAAGAGACCCAGTACTTC.

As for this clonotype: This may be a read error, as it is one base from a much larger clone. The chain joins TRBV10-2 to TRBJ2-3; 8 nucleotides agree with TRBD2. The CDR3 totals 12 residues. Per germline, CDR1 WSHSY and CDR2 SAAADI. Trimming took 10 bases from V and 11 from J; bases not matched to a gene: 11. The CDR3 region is CAIRIPGLEQYF. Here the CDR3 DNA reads TGCGCCATCAGAATTCCGGGACTAGAGCAGTATTTT.

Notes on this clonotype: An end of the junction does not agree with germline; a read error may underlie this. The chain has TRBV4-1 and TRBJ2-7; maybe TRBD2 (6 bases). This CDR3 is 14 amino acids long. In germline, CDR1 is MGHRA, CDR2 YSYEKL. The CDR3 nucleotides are TGCGCCAGCAGCCAGAATAAGGGGACTTTCGAGCGGTACTTC. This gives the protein CASSQNKGTFERYF.

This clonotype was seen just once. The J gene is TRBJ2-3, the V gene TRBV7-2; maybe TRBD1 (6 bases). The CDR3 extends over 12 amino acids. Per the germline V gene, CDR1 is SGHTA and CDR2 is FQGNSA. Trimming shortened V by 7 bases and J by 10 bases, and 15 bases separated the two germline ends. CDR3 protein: CASNFPGEPQYF. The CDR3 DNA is TGTGCCAGCAACTTTCCAGGGGAGCCGCAGTATTTT. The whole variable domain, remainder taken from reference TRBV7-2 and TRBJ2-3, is GAGVSQSPSNKVTEKGKDVELRCDPISGHTALYWYRQSLGQGLEFLIYFQGNSAPDKSGLPSDRFSAERTGGSVSTLTIQRTQQEDSAVYLCASNFPGEPQYFGPGTRLTVL.

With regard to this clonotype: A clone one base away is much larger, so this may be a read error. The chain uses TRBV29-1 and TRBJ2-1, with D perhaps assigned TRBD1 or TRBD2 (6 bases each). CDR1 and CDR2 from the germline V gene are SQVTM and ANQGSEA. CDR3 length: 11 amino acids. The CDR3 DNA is TGCTGCGCATTAGGGGGGAACGAGCAGTTCTTC. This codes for CCALGGNEQFF.

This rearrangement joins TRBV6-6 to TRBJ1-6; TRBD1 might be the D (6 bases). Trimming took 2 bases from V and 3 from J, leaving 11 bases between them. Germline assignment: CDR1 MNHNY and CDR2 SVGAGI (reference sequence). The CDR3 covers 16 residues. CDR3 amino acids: CASSYRGGCYNSPLHF. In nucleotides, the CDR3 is TGTGCCAGCAGTTACCGAGGGGGATGCTATAATTCACCCCTCCACTTT.

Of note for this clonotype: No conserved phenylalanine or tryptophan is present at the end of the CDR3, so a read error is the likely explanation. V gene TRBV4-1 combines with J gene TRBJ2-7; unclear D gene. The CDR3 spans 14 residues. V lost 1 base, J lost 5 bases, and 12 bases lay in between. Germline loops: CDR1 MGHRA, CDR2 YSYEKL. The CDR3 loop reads CASSQGHNTDEQYL. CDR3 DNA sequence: TGCGCCAGCAGCCAAGGTCATAACACCGACGAGCAGTACCTC.

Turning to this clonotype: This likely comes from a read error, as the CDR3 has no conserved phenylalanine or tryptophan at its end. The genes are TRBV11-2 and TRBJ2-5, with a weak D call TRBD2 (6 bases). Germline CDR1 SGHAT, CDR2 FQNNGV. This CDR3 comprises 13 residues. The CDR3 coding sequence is TGTGCCAGCAGCTATAATATACGGGAGATCCAGTACCTC. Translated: CASSYNIREIQYL.

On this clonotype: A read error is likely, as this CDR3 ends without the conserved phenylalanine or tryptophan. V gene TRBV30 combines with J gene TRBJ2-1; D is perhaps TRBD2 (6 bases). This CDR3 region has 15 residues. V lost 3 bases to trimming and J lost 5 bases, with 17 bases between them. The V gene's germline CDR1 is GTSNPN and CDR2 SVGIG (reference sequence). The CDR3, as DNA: TGTGCCTGGAGCGGGGACTTTTCATTTAACAATGAGCAGTTCTTA. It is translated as CAWSGDFSFNNEQFL.

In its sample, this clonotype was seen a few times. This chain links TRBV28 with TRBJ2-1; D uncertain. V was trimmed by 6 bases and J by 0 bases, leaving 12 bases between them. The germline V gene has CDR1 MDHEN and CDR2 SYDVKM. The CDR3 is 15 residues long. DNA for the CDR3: TGTGCCAGCAGGCTGACCTTACTCTCCTACAATGAGCAGTTCTTC. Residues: CASRLTLLSYNEQFF.

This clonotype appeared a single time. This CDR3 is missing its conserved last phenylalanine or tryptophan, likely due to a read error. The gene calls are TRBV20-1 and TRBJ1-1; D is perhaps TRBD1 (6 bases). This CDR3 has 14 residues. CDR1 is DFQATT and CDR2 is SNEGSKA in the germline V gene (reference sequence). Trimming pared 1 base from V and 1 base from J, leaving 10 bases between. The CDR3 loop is CSARVGAQNTEAFS. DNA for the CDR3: TGCAGTGCTAGAGTGGGGGCACAGAACACTGAAGCTTTCTCT.

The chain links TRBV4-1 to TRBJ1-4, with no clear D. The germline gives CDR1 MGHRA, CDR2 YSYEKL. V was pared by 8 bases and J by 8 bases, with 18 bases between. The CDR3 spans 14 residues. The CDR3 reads CASGRANQREKLFF. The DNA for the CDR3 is TGCGCCAGCGGCCGGGCCAATCAGCGGGAAAAACTGTTTTTT.

The CDR3 reads CASSSRIGGAFF. The CDR3, as DNA: TGTGCCAGCAGCTCCCGGATAGGTGGAGCTTTCTTT. The chain has TRBV11-3 and TRBJ1-1; no reliable D call. V lost 4 bases and J 10 bases, leaving 13 bases between the germline ends. Germline CDR1 SGHNT, CDR2 YENEEA. The CDR3 covers 12 residues.

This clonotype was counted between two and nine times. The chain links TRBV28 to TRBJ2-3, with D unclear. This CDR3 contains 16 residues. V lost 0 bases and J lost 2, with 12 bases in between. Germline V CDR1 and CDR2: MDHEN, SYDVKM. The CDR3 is CASSLWGGSSTDTQYF. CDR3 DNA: TGTGCCAGCAGTTTATGGGGTGGGTCGTCCACAGATACGCAGTATTTT.

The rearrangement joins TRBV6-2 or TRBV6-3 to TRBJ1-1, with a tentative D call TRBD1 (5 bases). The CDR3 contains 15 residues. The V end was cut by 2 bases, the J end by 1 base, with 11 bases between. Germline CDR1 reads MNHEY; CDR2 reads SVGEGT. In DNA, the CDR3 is TGTGCCAGCAGTTACCAGAGGGGCACGAACACTGAAGCTTTCTTT. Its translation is CASSYQRGTNTEAFF.

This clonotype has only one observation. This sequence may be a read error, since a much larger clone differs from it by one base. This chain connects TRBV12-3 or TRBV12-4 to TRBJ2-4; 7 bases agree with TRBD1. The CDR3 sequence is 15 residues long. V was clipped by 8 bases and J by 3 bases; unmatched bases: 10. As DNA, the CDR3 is TGTGCCAGCTGTCCCGGACAGGCTAACAAAAACATTCAGTACTTC. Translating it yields CASCPGQANKNIQYF.

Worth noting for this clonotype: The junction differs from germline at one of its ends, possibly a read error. CDR3 DNA: TGTACCAGCAGTTTGGGGATATCCGGGGAGCTGTCATTT. Its translation: CTSSLGISGELSF. This rearrangement joins TRBV12-3 or TRBV12-4 to TRBJ2-2; tentatively, D is TRBD2 (5 bases). The CDR3 has 13 residues.

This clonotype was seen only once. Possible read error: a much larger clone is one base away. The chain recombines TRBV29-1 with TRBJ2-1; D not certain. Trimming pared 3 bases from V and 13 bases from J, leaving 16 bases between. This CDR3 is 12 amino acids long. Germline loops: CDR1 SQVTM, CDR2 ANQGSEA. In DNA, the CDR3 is TGCAGCGTTGACCTGGCGCCCTGGGATCAGTTCTTC. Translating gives CSVDLAPWDQFF.

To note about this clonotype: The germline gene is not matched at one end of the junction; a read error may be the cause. The CDR3 coding sequence is TGTGCCAGCAGTCCCCCGATGGGACTAGCGGGTATCTACAAGCAGTACTTC. It is translated as CASSPPMGLAGIYKQYF. The genes are TRBV27 and TRBJ2-7; 12 bases fit TRBD2. Germline V gene data show CDR1 as MNHEY and CDR2 as SMNVEV (reference sequence). The CDR3 length is 17 residues.

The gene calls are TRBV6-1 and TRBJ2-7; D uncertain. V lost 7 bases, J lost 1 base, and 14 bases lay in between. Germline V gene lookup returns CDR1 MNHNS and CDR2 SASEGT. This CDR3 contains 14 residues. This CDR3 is CASTPDVTSYEQYF. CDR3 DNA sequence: TGTGCCAGCACCCCGGACGTCACTTCCTACGAGCAGTACTTC.

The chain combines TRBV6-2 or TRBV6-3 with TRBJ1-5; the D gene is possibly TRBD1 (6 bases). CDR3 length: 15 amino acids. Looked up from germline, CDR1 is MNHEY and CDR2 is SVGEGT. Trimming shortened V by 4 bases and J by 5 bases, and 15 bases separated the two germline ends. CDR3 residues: CASSCEQGGDQPQHF. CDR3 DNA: TGTGCCAGCAGTTGCGAACAGGGAGGTGATCAGCCCCAGCATTTT.

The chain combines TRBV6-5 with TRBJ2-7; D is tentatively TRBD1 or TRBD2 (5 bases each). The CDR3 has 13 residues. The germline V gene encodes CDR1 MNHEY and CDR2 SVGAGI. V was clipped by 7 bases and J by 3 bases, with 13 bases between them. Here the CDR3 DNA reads TGTGCCAGCACCCTGGGACGGAGCTACGAGCAGTACTTC. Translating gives CASTLGRSYEQYF.

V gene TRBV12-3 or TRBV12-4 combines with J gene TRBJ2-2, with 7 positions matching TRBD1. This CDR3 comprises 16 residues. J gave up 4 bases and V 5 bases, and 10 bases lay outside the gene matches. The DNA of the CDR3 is TGTGCCAGCAGTCCTAGACAGGGTCGTTCCACCGGGGAGCTGTTTTTT. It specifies CASSPRQGRSTGELFF.